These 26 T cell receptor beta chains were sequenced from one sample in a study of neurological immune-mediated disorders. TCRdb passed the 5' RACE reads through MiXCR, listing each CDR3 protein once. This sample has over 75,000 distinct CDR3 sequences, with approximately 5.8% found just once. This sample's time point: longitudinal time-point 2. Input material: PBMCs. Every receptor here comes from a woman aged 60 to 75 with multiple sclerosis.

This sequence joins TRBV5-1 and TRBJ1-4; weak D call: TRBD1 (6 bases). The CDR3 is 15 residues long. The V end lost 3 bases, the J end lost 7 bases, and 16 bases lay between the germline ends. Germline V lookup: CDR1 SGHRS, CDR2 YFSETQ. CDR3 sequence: CASSSSGAVGEKLFF. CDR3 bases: TGCGCCAGCAGCTCCTCGGGGGCGGTGGGTGAAAAACTGTTTTTT.

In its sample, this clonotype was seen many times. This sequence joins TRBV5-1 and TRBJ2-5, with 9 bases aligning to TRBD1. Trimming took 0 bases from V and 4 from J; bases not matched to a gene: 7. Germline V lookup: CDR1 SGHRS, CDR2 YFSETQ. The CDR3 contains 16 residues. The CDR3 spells CASSLETGGLRETQYF. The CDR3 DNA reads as TGCGCCAGCAGCTTGGAGACAGGGGGGTTGCGAGAGACCCAGTACTTC.

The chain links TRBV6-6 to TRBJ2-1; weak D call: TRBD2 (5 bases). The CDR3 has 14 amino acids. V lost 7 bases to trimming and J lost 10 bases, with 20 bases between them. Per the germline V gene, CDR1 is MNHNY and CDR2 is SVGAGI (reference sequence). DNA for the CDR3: TGTGCCAGCACTCAATTCGGGAATATTACCGAGCAGTTCTTC. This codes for CASTQFGNITEQFF.

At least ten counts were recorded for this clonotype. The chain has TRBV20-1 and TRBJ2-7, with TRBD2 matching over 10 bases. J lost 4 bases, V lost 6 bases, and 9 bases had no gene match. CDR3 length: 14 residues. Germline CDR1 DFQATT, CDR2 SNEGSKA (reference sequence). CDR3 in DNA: TGCAGTGCACAGGGTAGCGGGGGGTTTTACGAGCAGTACTTC. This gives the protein CSAQGSGGFYEQYF.

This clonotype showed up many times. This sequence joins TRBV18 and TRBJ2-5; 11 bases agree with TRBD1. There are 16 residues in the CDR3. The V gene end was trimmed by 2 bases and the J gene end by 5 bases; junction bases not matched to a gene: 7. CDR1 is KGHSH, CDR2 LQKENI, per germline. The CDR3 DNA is TGTGCCAGCTCACCAACCCCGGGACAGGGGGTTGAGACCCAGTACTTC. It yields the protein CASSPTPGQGVETQYF.

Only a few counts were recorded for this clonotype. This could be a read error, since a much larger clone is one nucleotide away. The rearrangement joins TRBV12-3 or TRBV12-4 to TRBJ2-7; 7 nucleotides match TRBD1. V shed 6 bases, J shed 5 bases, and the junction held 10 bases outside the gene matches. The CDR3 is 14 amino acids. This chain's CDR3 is CASRARGKGNEQYF. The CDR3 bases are TGTGCCAGCAGGGCCAGGGGGAAAGGAAACGAGCAGTACTTC.

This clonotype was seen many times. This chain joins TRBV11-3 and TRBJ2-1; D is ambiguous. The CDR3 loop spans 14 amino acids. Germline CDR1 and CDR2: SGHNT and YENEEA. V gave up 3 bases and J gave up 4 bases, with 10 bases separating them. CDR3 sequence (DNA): TGTGCCAGCAGCTTTTCCCCTTCGTACAATGAGCAGTTCTTC. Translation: CASSFSPSYNEQFF. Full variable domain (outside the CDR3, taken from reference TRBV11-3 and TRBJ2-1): EAGVVQSPRYKIIEKKQPVAFWCNPISGHNTLYWYLQNLGQGPELLIRYENEEAVDDSQLPKDRFSAERLKGVDSTLKIQPAELGDSAVYLCASSFSPSYNEQFFGPGTRLTVL.

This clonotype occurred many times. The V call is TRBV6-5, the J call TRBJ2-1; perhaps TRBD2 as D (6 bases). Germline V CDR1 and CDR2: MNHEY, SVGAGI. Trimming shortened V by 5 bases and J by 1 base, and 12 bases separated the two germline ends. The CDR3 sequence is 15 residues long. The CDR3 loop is CASSATGRSYNEQFF. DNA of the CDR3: TGTGCCAGCAGTGCGACTGGGAGGTCCTACAATGAGCAGTTCTTC.

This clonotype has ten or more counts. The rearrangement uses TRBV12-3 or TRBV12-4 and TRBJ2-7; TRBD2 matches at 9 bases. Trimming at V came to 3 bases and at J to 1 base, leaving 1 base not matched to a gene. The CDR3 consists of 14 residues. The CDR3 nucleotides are TGTGCCAGCAGTTTTGCGGGGGGGTCCTACGAGCAGTACTTC. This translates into CASSFAGGSYEQYF.

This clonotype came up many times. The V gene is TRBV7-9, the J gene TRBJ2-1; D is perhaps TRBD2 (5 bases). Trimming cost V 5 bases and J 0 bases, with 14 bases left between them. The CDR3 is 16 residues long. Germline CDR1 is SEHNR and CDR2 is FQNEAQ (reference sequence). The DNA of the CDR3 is TGTGCCAGCAGCCGGCGAGGGTCGAGCTCCTACAATGAGCAGTTCTTC. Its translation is CASSRRGSSSYNEQFF.

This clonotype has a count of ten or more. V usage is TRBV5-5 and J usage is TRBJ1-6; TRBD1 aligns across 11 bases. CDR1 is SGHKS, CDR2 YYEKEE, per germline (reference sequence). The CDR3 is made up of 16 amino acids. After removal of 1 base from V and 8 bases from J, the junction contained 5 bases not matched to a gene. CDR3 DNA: TGTGCCAGCAGCTTGCGGGACAGGGGGTACGATTCACCCCTCCACTTT. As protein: CASSLRDRGYDSPLHF.

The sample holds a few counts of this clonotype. CDR3 nucleotides: TGCGCCAGCAGTCCTACGAACACTGAAGCTTTCTTT. Protein sequence: CASSPTNTEAFF. The chain couples TRBV10-2 to TRBJ1-1; the D is unclear. Germline values: CDR1 WSHSY, CDR2 SAAADI. Trimming took off 5 bases at V and 1 base at J, with 5 bases between the two ends. The CDR3 extends over 12 amino acids.

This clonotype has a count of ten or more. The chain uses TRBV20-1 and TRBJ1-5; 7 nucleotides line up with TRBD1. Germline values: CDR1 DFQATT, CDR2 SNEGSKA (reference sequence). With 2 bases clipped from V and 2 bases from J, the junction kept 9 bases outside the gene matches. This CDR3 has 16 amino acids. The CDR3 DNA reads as TGCAGTGCTAGAAACCAACAGACAGGGCGCAATCAGCCCCAGCATTTT. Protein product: CSARNQQTGRNQPQHF.

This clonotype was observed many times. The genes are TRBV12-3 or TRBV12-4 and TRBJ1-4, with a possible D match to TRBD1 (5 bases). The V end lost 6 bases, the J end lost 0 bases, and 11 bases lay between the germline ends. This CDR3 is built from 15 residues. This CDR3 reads CASSLPGSTNEKLFF. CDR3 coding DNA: TGTGCCAGCAGCTTACCAGGGTCAACTAATGAAAAACTGTTTTTT.

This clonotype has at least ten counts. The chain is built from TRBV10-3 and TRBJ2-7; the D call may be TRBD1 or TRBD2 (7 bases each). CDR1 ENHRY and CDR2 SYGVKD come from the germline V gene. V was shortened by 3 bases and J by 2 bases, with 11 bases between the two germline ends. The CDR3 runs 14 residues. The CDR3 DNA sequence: TGTGCCATCAGTGATCCAGGGGGGGCCTACGAGCAGTACTTC. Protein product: CAISDPGGAYEQYF.

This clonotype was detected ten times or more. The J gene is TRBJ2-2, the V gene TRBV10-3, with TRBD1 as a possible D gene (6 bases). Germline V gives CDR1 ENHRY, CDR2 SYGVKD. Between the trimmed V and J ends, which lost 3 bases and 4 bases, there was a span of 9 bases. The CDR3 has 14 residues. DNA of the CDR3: TGTGCCATCAGTGAAATAGGGGGCACCGGGGAGCTGTTTTTT. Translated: CAISEIGGTGELFF.

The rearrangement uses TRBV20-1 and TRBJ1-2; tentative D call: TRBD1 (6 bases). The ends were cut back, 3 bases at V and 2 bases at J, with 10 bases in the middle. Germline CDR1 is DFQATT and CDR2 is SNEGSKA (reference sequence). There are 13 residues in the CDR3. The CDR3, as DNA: TGCAGTGCTAGCTGGACAGAGAACTATGGCTACACCTTC. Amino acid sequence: CSASWTENYGYTF.

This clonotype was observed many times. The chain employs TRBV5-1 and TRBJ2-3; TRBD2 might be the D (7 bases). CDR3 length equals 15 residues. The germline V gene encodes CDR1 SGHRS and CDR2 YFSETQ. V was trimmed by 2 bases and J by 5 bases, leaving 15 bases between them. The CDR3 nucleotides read TGCGCCAGCAGCTTTGGAGGGGGGGCTCGAGATACGCAGTATTTT. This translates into CASSFGGGARDTQYF.

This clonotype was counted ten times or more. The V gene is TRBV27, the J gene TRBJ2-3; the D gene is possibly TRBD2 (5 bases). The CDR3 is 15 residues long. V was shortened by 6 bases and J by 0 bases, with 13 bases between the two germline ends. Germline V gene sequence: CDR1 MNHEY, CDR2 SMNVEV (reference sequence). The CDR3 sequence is CASSLDSGSTDTQYF. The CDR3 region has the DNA TGTGCCAGCAGCCTGGACTCGGGGAGCACAGATACGCAGTATTTT.

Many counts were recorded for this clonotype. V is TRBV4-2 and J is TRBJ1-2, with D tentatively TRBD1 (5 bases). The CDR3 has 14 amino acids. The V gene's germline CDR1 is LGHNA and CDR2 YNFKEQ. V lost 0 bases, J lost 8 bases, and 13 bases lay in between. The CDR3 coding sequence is TGTGCCAGCAGCCAAGATCTGGGGACTCTAGGCTACACCTTC. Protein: CASSQDLGTLGYTF.

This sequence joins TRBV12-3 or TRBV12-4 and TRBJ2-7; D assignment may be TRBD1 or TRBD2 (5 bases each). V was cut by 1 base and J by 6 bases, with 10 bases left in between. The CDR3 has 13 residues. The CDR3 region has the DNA TGTGCCAGCAGTTTAGGGGGACGAGGCGAGCAGTACTTC. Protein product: CASSLGGRGEQYF.

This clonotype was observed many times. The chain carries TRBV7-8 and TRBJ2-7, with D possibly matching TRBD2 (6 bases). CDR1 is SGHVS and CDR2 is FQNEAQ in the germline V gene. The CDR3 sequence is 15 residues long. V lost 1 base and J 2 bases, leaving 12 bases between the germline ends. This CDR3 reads CASSLGQEGAYEQYF. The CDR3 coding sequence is TGTGCCAGCAGCTTAGGGCAGGAGGGAGCCTACGAGCAGTACTTC.

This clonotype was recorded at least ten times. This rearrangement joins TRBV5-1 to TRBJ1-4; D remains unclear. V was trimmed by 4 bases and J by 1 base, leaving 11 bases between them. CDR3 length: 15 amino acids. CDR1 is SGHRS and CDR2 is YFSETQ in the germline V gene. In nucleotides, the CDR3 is TGCGCCAGCAGCGAACAGCCCGGAACTAATGAAAAACTGTTTTTT. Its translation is CASSEQPGTNEKLFF.

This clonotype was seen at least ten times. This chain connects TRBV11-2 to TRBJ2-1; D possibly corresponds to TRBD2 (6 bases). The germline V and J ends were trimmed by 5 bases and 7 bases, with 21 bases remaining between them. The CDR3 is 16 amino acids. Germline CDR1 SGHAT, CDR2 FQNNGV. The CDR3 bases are TGTGCCAGCAGCGTCGGGTCGGGGGAGGTGCGGAATGAGCAGTTCTTC. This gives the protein CASSVGSGEVRNEQFF.

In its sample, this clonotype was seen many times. For the CDR3, the DNA is TGTGCCACCAGCAGAGATTACCCCCAGATGGGGTACGAGCAGTACTTC. This sequence encodes CATSRDYPQMGYEQYF. The gene calls are TRBV15 and TRBJ2-7; D not resolved. Germline V gives CDR1 LNHNV, CDR2 YYDKDF (reference sequence). This CDR3 is 16 amino acids long. Trimming took 0 bases from V and 4 from J, leaving 16 bases between them.

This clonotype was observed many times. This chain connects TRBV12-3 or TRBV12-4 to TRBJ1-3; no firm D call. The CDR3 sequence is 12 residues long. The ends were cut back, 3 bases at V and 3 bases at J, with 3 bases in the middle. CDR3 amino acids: CASSLIGNTIYF. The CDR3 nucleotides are TGTGCCAGCAGTTTGATTGGAAACACCATATATTTT.